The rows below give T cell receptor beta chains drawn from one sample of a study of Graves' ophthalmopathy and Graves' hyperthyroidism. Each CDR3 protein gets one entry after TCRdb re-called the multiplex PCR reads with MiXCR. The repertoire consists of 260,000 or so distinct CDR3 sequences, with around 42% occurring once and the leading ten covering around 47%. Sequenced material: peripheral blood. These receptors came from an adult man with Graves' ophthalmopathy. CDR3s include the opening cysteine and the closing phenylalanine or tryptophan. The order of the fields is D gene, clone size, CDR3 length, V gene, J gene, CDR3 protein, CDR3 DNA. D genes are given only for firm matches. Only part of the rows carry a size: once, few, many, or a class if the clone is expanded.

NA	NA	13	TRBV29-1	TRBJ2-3	CSVEHQGTDTQYF	TGCAGCGTTGAACACCAAGGCACAGATACGCAGTATTTT
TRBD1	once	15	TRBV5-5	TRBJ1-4	CASSDWTGGNEKLFF	TGTGCCAGCAGCGATTGGACAGGGGGAAATGAAAAACTGTTTTTT
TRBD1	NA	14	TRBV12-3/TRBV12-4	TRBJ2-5	CASSPGQGQETQYF	TGTGCCAGCAGCCCCGGACAGGGTCAAGAGACCCAGTACTTC
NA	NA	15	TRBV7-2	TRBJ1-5	CASSLVGGQPQPQHF	TGTGCCAGCAGCTTAGTAGGGGGACAACCTCAGCCCCAGCATTTT
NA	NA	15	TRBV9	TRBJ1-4	CASSVVGTQNEKLFF	TGTGCCAGCAGCGTAGTGGGGACACAGAATGAAAAACTGTTTTTT
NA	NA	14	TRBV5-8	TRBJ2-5	CASSQPAEGETQYF	TGCGCCAGCAGCCAACCGGCGGAGGGGGAGACCCAGTACTTC
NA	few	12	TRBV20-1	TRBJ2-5	CSADSHQETQYF	TGCAGTGCGGACAGCCACCAAGAGACCCAGTACTTC
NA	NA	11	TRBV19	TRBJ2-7	CASSMGNEQYF	TGTGCCAGTAGTATGGGGAACGAGCAGTACTTC
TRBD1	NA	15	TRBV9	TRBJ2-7	CASSPLRDSSYEQYF	TGTGCCAGCAGCCCGCTCCGGGACAGTTCCTACGAGCAGTACTTC
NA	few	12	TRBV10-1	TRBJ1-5	CASRTVGQPQHF	TGCGCCAGCAGGACCGTGGGGCAGCCCCAGCATTTT
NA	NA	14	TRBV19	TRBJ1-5	CASSMTVSNQPQHF	TGTGCCAGTAGTATGACAGTCAGCAATCAGCCCCAGCATTTT
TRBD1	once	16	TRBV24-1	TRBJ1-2	CATSDPGTGDYYGYTF	TGTGCCACCAGTGATCCCGGGACAGGGGATTACTATGGCTACACCTTC
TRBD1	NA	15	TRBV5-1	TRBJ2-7	CASSLEQGLTYEQYF	TGCGCCAGCAGCTTGGAACAGGGGCTGACCTACGAGCAGTACTTC
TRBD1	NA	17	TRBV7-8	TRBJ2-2	CATSDPHRGSNTGELFF	TGTGCCACCAGTGATCCTCACAGGGGATCGAACACCGGGGAGCTGTTTTTT
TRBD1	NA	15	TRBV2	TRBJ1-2	CASSTRQGGTRGYTF	TGTGCCAGCAGTACCCGACAGGGTGGGACTCGTGGCTACACCTTC
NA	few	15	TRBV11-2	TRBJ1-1	CASSFDSGGWTEAFF	TGTGCCAGCAGCTTCGATAGCGGGGGTTGGACTGAAGCTTTCTTT
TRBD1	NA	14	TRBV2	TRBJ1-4	CVSSDGTGNEKLFF	TGTGTCAGCAGTGATGGGACAGGCAATGAAAAACTGTTTTTT
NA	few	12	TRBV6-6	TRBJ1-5	CASRQGNQPQHF	TGTGCCAGCAGGCAGGGGAATCAGCCCCAGCATTTT
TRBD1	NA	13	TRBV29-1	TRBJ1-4	CSGQGALGEKLFF	TGCAGCGGGCAGGGGGCGCTGGGTGAAAAACTGTTTTTT
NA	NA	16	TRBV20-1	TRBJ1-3	CSAPHTGKGLGNTIYF	TGCAGTGCTCCACATACAGGGAAGGGTCTGGGAAACACCATATATTTT
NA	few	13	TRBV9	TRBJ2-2	CASSVEWDGELFF	TGTGCCAGCAGCGTAGAATGGGACGGGGAGCTGTTTTTT
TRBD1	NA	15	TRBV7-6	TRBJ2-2	CASSTRTGNGGELFF	TGTGCCAGCAGTACCCGGACAGGGAACGGCGGGGAGCTGTTTTTT
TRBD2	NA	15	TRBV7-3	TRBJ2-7	CASSLDAGGSYEQYF	TGTGCCAGCAGTTTGGACGCCGGGGGGTCCTACGAGCAGTACTTC
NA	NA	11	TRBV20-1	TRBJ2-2	CSAKDAGELFF	TGCAGTGCTAAGGACGCCGGGGAGCTGTTTTTT
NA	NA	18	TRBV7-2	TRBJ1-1	CASSLTRDVWVMNTEAFF	TGTGCCAGCAGCTTAACTCGCGACGTTTGGGTCATGAACACTGAAGCTTTCTTT
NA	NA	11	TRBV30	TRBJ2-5	CAWSVGGTQYF	TGTGCCTGGAGTGTTGGAGGGACCCAGTACTTC
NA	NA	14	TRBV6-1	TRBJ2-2	CASSEFGPGGELFF	TGTGCCAGCAGTGAATTCGGTCCAGGCGGGGAGCTGTTTTTT
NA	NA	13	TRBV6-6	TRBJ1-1	CASRSEPNTEAFF	TGTGCCAGCAGGTCGGAGCCGAACACTGAAGCTTTCTTT
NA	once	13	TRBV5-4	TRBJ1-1	CASGPQGTSEAFF	TGTGCCAGCGGGCCTCAGGGGACTAGTGAAGCTTTCTTT
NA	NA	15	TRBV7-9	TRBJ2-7	CASSLTPLAGYEQYF	TGTGCCAGCAGCTTGACACCGCTGGCAGGTTACGAGCAGTACTTC
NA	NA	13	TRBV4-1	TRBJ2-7	CASSQAPEYEQYF	TGCGCCAGCAGCCAGGCCCCAGAATACGAGCAGTACTTC
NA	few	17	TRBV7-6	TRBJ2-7	CASSLASGAQIGYEQYF	TGTGCCAGCAGCTTAGCATCGGGGGCCCAAATAGGCTACGAGCAGTACTTC
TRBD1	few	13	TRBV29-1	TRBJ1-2	CSVESTGQGANTF	TGCAGCGTTGAATCAACGGGACAGGGGGCTAACACCTTC
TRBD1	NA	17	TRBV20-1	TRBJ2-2	CSARRDRGRTNTGELFF	TGCAGTGCTAGAAGGGACAGGGGGCGGACGAACACCGGGGAGCTGTTTTTT
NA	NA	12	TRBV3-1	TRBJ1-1	CASSQAGTEAFF	TGTGCCAGCAGCCAGGCGGGGACTGAAGCTTTCTTT
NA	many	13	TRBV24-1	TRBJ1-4	CATSDYGGEKLFF	TGTGCCACCAGTGATTATGGAGGTGAAAAACTGTTTTTT
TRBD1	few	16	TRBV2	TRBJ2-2	CASSLDRVLNTGELFF	TGTGCCAGCAGCCTCGACAGGGTCCTCAACACCGGGGAGCTGTTTTTT
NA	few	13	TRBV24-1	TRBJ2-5	CATSGEAQETQYF	TGTGCCACCAGTGGGGAGGCTCAAGAGACCCAGTACTTC
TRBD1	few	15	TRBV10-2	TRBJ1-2	CASRLMGQGAGGYTF	TGTGCCAGCAGACTAATGGGACAGGGGGCGGGTGGCTACACCTTC
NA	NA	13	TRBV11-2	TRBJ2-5	CASSTVVQETRYF	TGTGCCAGCAGCACCGTGGTTCAAGAGACCCGGTACTTC